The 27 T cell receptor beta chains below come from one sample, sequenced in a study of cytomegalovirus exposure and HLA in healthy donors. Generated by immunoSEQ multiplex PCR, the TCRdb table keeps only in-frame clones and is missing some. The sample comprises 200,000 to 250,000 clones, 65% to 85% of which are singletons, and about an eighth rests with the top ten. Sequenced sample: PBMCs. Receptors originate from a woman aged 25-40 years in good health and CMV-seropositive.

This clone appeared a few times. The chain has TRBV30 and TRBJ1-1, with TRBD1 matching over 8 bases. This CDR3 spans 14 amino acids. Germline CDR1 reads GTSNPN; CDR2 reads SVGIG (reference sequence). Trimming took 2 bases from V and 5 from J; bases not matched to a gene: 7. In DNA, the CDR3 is TGTGCCTGGAGTAAGAGGACAGGGCGGACTGAAGCTTTCTTT. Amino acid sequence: CAWSKRTGRTEAFF.

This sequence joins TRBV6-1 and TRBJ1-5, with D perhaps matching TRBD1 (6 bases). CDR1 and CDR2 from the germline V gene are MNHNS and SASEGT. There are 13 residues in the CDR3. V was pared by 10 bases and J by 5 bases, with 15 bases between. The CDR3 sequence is CATSDSRDQPQHF. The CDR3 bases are TGTGCCACTTCGGACAGTCGGGATCAGCCCCAGCATTTT.

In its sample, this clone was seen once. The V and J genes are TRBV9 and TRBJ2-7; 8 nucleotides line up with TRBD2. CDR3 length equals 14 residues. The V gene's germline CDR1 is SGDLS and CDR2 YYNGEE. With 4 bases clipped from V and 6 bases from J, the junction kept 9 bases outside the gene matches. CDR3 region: CASSYSAGVGEQYF. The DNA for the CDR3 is TGTGCCAGCAGCTACTCAGCGGGAGTCGGCGAGCAGTACTTC. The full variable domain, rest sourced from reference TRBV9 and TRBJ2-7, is DSGVTQTPKHLITATGQRVTLRCSPRSGDLSVYWYQQSLDQGLQFLIQYYNGEERAKGNILERFSAQQFPDLHSELNLSSLELGDSALYFCASSYSAGVGEQYFGPGTRLTVT.

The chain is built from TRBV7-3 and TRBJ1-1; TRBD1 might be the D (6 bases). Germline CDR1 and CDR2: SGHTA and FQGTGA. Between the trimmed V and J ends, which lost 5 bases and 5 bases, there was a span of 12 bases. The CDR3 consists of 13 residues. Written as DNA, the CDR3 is TGTGCCAGCAGCCAATCAGGGGAAACTGAAGCTTTCTTT. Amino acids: CASSQSGETEAFF.

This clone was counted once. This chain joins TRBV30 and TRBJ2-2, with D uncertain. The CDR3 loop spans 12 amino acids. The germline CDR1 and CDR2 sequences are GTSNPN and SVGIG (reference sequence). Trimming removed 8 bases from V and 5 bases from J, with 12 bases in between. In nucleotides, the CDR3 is TGTGCCCTTTTGCCCGGAACCGGGGAGCTGTTTTTT. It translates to CALLPGTGELFF.

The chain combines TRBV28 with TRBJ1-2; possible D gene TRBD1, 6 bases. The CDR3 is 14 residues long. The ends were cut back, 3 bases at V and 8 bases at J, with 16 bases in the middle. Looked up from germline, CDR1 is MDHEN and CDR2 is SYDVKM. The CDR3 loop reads CASSFQGRKEGYTF. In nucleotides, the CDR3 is TGTGCCAGCAGTTTCCAGGGGCGGAAAGAAGGCTACACCTTC.

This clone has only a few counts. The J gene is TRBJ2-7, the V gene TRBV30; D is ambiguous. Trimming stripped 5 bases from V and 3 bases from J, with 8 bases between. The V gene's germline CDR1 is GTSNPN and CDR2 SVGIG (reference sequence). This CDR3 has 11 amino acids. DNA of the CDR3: TGTGCCTGGTATACAGACTACGAGCAGTACTTC. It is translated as CAWYTDYEQYF.

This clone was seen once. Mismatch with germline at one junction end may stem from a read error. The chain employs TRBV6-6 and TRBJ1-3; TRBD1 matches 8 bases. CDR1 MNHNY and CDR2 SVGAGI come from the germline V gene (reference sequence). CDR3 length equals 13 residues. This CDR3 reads CASSPRDRNPVGF. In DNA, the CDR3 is TGTGCCAGCAGTCCCCGGGACAGGAATCCTGTCGGTTTT.

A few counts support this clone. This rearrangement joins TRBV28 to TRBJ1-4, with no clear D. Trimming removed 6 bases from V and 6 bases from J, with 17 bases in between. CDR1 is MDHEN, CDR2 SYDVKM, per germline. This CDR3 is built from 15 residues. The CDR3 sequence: CASSAPGIGDEKLFF. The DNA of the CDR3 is TGTGCCAGCAGCGCCCCCGGGATAGGCGATGAAAAACTGTTTTTT.

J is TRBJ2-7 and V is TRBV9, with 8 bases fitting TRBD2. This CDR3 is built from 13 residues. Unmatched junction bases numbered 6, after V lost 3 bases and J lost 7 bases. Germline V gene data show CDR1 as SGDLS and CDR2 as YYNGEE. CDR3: CASSDGLAREQYF. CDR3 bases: TGTGCCAGCAGCGACGGACTAGCCCGGGAGCAGTACTTC.

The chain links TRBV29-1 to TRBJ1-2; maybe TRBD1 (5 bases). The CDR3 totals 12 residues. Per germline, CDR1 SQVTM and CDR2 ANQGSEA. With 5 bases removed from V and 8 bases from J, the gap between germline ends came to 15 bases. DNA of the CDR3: TGCAGCGTTAAACCCGGGACGCGGGGCTACACCTTC. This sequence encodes CSVKPGTRGYTF.

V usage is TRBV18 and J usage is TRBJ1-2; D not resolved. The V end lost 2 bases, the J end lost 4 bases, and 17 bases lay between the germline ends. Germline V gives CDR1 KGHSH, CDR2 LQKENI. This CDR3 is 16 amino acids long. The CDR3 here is CASSPNSDGPSYGYTF. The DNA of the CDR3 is TGTGCCAGCTCACCAAATAGTGACGGACCCTCCTATGGCTACACCTTC.

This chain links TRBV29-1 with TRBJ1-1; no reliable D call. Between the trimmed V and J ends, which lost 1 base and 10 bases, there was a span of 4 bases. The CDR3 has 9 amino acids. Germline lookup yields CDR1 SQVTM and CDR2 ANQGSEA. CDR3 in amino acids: CSVEGAAFF. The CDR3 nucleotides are TGCAGCGTTGAAGGGGCAGCTTTCTTT.

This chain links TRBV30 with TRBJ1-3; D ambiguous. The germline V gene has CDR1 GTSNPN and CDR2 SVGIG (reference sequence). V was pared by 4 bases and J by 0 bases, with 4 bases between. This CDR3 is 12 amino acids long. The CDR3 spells CAWKASGNTIYF. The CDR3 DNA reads TGTGCCTGGAAGGCCTCTGGAAACACCATATATTTT.

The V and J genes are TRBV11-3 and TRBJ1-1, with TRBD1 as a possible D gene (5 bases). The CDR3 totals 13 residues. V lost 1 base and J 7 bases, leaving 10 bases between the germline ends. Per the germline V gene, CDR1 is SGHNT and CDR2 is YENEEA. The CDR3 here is CASSLASGLEAFF. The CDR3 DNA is TGTGCCAGCAGCTTAGCTTCAGGGCTTGAAGCTTTCTTT. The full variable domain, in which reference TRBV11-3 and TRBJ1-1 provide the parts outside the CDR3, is EAGVVQSPRYKIIEKKQPVAFWCNPISGHNTLYWYLQNLGQGPELLIRYENEEAVDDSQLPKDRFSAERLKGVDSTLKIQPAELGDSAVYLCASSLASGLEAFFGQGTRLTVV.

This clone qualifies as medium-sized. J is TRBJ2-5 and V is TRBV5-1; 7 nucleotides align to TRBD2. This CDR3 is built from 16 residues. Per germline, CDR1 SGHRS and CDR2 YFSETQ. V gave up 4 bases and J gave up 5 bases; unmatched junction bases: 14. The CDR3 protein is CASSHLETGRDETQYF. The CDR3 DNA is TGCGCCAGCAGCCACCTGGAGACGGGGAGGGATGAGACCCAGTACTTC. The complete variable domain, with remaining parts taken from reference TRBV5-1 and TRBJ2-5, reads KAGVTQTPRYLIKTRGQQVTLSCSPISGHRSVSWYQQTPGQGLQFLFEYFSETQRNKGNFPGRFSGRQFSNSRSEMNVSTLELGDSALYLCASSHLETGRDETQYFGPGTRLLVL.

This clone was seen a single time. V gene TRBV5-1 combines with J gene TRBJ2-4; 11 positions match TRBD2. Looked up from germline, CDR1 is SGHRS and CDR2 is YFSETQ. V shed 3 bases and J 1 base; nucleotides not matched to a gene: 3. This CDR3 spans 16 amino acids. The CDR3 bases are TGCGCCAGCAGCTGGACTAGCGGGCCCGCCAAAAACATTCAGTACTTC. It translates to CASSWTSGPAKNIQYF.

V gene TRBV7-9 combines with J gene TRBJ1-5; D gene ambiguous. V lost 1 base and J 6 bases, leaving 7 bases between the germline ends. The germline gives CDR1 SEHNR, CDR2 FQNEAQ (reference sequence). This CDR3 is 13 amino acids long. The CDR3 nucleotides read TGTGCCAGCAGCTTAGATTCAGTTCAGCCCCAGCATTTT. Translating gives CASSLDSVQPQHF.

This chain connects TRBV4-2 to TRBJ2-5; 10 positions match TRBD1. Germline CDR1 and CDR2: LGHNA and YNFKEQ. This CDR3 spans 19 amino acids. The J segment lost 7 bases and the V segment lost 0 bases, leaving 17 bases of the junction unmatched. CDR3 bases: TGTGCCAGCAGCCAAGAGCTAGGAGGAGGGACAGGGGATCGAGGGACCCAGTACTTC. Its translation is CASSQELGGGTGDRGTQYF.

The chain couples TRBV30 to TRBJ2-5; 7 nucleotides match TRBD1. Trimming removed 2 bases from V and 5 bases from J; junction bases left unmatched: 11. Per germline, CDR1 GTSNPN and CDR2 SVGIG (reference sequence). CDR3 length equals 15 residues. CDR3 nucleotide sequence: TGTGCCTGGAGTCCTTGGACAGGCGCAAGGGAGACCCAGTACTTC. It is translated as CAWSPWTGARETQYF.

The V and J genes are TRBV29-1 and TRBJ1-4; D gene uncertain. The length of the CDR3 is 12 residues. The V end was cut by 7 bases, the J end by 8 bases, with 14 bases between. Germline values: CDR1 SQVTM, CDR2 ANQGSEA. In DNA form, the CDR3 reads TGCAGCGCCGTTGGCCTAGCGGAAAAACTGTTTTTT. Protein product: CSAVGLAEKLFF.

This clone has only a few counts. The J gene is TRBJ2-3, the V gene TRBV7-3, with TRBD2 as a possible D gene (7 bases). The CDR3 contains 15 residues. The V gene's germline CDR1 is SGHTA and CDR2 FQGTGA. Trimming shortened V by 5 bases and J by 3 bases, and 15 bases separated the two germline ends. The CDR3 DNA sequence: TGTGCCAGCAGCCCGAGAGGGGGGGAGACAGATACGCAGTATTTT. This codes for CASSPRGGETDTQYF. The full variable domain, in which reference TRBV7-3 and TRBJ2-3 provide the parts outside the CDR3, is GAGVSQTPSNKVTEKGKYVELRCDPISGHTALYWYRQSLGQGPEFLIYFQGTGAADDSGLPNDRFFAVRPEGSVSTLKIQRTERGDSAVYLCASSPRGGETDTQYFGPGTRLTVL.

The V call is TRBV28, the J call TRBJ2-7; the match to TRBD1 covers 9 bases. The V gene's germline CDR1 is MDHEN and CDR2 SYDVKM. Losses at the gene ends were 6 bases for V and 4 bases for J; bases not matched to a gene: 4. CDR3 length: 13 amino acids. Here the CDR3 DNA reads TGTGCCAGCAGCCGGGACAGGGATTACGAGCAGTACTTC. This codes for CASSRDRDYEQYF.

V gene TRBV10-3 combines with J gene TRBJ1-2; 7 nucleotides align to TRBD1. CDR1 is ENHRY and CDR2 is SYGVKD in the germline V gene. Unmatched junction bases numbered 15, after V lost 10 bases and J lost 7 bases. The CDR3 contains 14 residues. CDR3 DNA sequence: TGTGCCACCCAACAGGGGATCATATCGAGTGGCTACACCTTC. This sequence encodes CATQQGIISSGYTF.

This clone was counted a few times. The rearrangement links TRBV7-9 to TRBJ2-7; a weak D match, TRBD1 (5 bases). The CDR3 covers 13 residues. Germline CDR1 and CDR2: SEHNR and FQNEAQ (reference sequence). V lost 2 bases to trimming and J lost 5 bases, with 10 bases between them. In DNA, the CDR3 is TGTGCCAGCAGCTTATCAGGGCCCCACGAGCAGTACTTC. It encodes CASSLSGPHEQYF.

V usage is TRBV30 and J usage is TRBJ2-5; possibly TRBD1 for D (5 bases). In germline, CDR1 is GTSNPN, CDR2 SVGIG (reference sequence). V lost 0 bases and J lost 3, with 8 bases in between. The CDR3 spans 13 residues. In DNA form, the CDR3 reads TGTGCCTGGAGTGTGGGCAGGGAAGAGACCCAGTACTTC. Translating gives CAWSVGREETQYF.

CDR3: CASSFPGGEAFF. CDR3 nucleotides: TGCGCCAGCAGCTTCCCGGGGGGTGAAGCTTTCTTT. The V gene is TRBV5-1, the J gene TRBJ1-1, with TRBD1 as a possible D gene (5 bases). There are 12 residues in the CDR3. Trimming removed 2 bases at V and 7 bases at J, with 9 bases between. CDR1 SGHRS and CDR2 YFSETQ come from the germline V gene.